This TCR beta chain was found in a study of blood T cell repertoires in COVID-19. About the study: Spain, Italy and the United States supplied samples that represented acute and convalescent COVID-19. PBMCs, B-cell-depleted T cells, or T cells provided the cDNA or gDNA that made up the material.

This clone has a single count. In the study's own analysis: Amplified reference gene primers provided the basis for estimating nucleated cell counts. Some clones are missing from TCRdb's copy, which holds only in-frame ones; the method was immunoSEQ multiplex PCR. That table gives V, J and clone size, and the DNA gave D and trimming. The sample consists of 200,000 to 300,000 clones, about four fifths of them appearing once. Deletions cut 6 bases from V and 2 bases from J, with 9 bases between. CDR3 length equals 13 residues. Germline V lookup: CDR1 KGHDR, CDR2 SFDVKD. This receptor was obtained from a woman aged 18-30 years with acute or convalescent COVID-19. The sample was peripheral blood. V usage is TRBV24-1 and J usage is TRBJ1-1; D is undetermined. The CDR3 region has the DNA TGTGCCACCAGTTCTTCTGTCAACACTGAAGCTTTCTTT. Translation gives CATSSSVNTEAFF.